This T cell receptor (beta chain) was sequenced in a study of cytomegalovirus exposure and HLA in healthy donors. The V end lost 3 bases, the J end lost 4 bases, and 12 bases lay between the germline ends. CDR1 and CDR2 (germline): LNHDA, SQIVND (reference sequence). This CDR3 contains 14 residues. This clone was detected only once. Primers for the PCR totalled 60 Vbeta and 13 Jbeta. The assay was immunoSEQ multiplex PCR, and TCRdb's table has in-frame clones only and misses some. Of around 71,000 clones in the sample, around 58% were seen once. The receptor comes from a man younger than 40 in good health and CMV-seropositive. The chain carries TRBV19 and TRBJ1-2; D may be TRBD1 (6 bases). Sequenced sample: PBMCs. CDR3 amino acids: CASSIQGMAYGYTF. The DNA of the CDR3 is TGTGCCAGTAGTATCCAGGGGATGGCCTATGGCTACACCTTC. Complete variable domain (other parts from reference TRBV19 and TRBJ1-2): DGGITQSPKYLFRKEGQNVTLSCEQNLNHDAMYWYRQDPGQGLRLIYYSQIVNDFQKGDIAEGYSVSREKKESFPLTVTSAQKNPTAFYLCASSIQGMAYGYTFGSGTRLTVV.